The present T cell receptor beta chain was sequenced within a study of T-cell reconstitution after alpha-beta-depleted transplantation in children. Library preparation (for TCRbeta) was performed with unique molecular identifiers. TCRdb re-derived calls from the PCR reads in MiXCR, one entry per CDR3 protein. The table lists roughly 610,000 distinct CDR3 sequences, 10% to 13% of them singletons. Per germline, CDR1 SGHRS and CDR2 YFSETQ. V gave up 2 bases and J gave up 2 bases, with 18 bases separating them. CDR3 size: 17 residues. This clonotype was counted many times. This chain links TRBV5-1 with TRBJ2-3, with a weak D call TRBD2 (6 bases). The material sequenced was PBMCs from the stem cell graft donor, taken from the stem cell graft. This TCR derives from a human donor who donated a stem cell graft to a child with acute myeloid leukemia. CDR3 DNA sequence: TGCGCCAGCAGCTTAGAGTTGGGACTCGGATTCACAGATACGCAGTATTTT. This translates into CASSLELGLGFTDTQYF.